The entry below describes one TCR beta chain. It has no known antigen specificity. Base qualities are not at hand, and no much larger clone is one base apart. The cysteine opens and the phenylalanine closes a CDR3 of 14 amino acids. Only the CDR3 portion is preserved as DNA: 42 bases, with reading frame beginning at the first base. V is clipped by 0 bases and J by 4 bases, and the sequence between their germline boundaries is 7 bases long. CDR1 is given as MNHNS and CDR2 as SASEGT, both from the germline V gene. Library generation was performed with the immunoSEQ multiplex PCR assay. Per the original workflow: A statistical classification framework was built to diagnose cytomegalovirus status from the catalog of TCR beta chain sequences. TCRdb took this table from immuneACCESS and kept in-frame rearrangements with V and J called. Such tables lack part of the clones; where checked against another copy, unresolved V genes explain under half of the gap, and the rest is unexplained. The DNA was the basis for D and trimming; V, J and clone size are from that table. The sample profile shows about 44,000 clones; 80% to 95% of them were found once. 2.1% of the sample goes to the ten largest clones.

The donors were included in the validation cohort of 90 to 150 subjects, a group kept apart from the approximately 700-subject first cohort. The sample comes from a study of cytomegalovirus exposure and HLA in healthy donors (dated by TCRdb to between 2016 and 2019). Some background on the complete study: The 500 to 700 repertoires of the first cohort and the 120 validation repertoires were produced on the same platform, according to a later analysis. The study combined high-throughput TCR immunosequencing, statistical association of individual TCRs with disease status, and machine learning to predict cytomegalovirus infection status. The study aimed to test whether signatures of past pathogen exposure could be identified by cataloging public T cell receptors. Along with the approximately 650-subject first cohort, a separate validation cohort of over a hundred different subjects was used.

Here is what the overall study found, with its caveats: Three of the identified cytomegalovirus-associated TCR beta chains were confirmed in vitro to be specific for cytomegalovirus antigens. All 120 or so repertoires were used to score co-occurrence in the validation cohort in a later analysis, because that analysis had no HLA typing for the cohort. Most TCR sequences were observed very rarely across donors, whereas some public TCRs were present in many individuals. A total of fewer than 200 TCR beta chains were listed by the study as associated with cytomegalovirus. The classifier was reported to diagnose cytomegalovirus status with high specificity and sensitivity in both the original and validation cohorts. The authors suggested that the approach could potentially be generalized to other disease states and immunological phenotypes. In a later analysis, TCRs clustered in the first cohort were found to also tend to co-occur in the approximately 120 validation repertoires, with 85% to 95% of cluster scores above 0.

Sequencing input: PBMCs. This receptor was taken from a woman in her late teens or twenties in good health and CMV-seronegative. The V gene is TRBV6-1 and the J gene is TRBJ2-1; possibly the D gene is TRBD2, per 5 matching bases. The DNA reads as follows: TGTGCCAGCAGTGAAGCGCGGGTATACAATGAGCAGTTCTTC. This translates into CASSEARVYNEQFF.